This TCR beta chain was sequenced during a study of metastatic and nonmetastatic thyroid tumors. Study-level information: A comparison of repertoires was made across blood and tumor or nodule tissue from malignant and benign thyroid patients. Study conclusions and caveats: TCR beta diversity was reportedly significantly higher in malignant thyroid tumors than benign nodules, in blood and tumor.

In this sample, this clone turned up many times. As yet, its antigen is unknown. Per the study methods: The authors used CDR3 differences across clinicopathological groups to build a distant-metastasis classifier for papillary thyroid cancer. TCRdb called clones again from the PCR reads with MiXCR. Here the V and J calls rest on TCRdb's processing, not on the authors' analysis. The sample has roughly 72,000 clones; around 20% are singletons. The entire patient cohort was treatment-naive prior to thyroid surgery. Sequencing was carried out using blood. This receptor was identified in a female donor with papillary thyroid cancer or a benign thyroid nodule (not recorded which). Some clones in this sample may be carry-over from other donors' samples.

The CDR3 DNA reads TGTGCCACCAGCAGAGATCGGTCGGGGGCAGGGAATTCACCCCTCCACTTT. The encoded protein is CATSRDRSGAGNSPLHF. The chain combines TRBV15 with TRBJ1-6, with TRBD1 as a possible D gene (6 bases). The CDR3 is 17 amino acids. Germline loops: CDR1 LNHNV, CDR2 YYDKDF (reference sequence). With 0 bases removed from V and 7 bases from J, the gap between germline ends came to 16 bases.